This TCR beta chain was recorded in a study of untreated major depressive disorder. This CDR3 spans 13 amino acids. Germline CDR1 reads MDHEN; CDR2 reads SYDVKM. Trimming removed 4 bases at V and 12 bases at J, with 16 bases between. A note on this clone: The antigen is undetermined.

Whole-study results and caveats: Compared with controls, depressed patients showed more TRBV05-01 (Vbeta 5.1) usage in CD4+ T cells.

Patients had taken no psychiatric medication, including antidepressants, for at least 8 weeks before enrollment. Sequenced by immunoSEQ multiplex PCR; TCRdb stores in-frame clones only, minus some. The sample records about 27,000 clones, around 90% being singletons. Sequencing used CD4+ T cells from PBMCs. This sequence was found in a woman aged 25 to 39 with major depressive disorder. The chain combines TRBV28 with TRBJ2-1; D gene unclear. In DNA form, the CDR3 reads TGTGCCAGCAGTTCTTTAGAGGTACAAGGGCAGTTCTTC. Its translation: CASSSLEVQGQFF.